This is a list of T cell receptor beta chains from one sample in a study of blood T cell repertoires in COVID-19. Generated by immunoSEQ multiplex PCR, the TCRdb table keeps only in-frame clones and is missing some. The sample has about 39,000 clones; 75% to 85% are singletons. The sequenced sample consisted of peripheral blood. These receptor sequences come from a man between 65 and 85 years old with acute or convalescent COVID-19. The CDR3 runs from the conserved cysteine through the conserved F or W. Each record gives: D gene, V gene, J gene, clone size, CDR3 DNA, CDR3 protein. A D gene is named only where the DNA matches it firmly. Clone size is given for some rows only: seen once, a few or many times, or a class if the clone is expanded.

D: -
V: TRBV6-5
J: TRBJ2-7
size: -
DNA: TGTGCCAGCAGGACCGACAGACCCCTTACCTACGAGGAGTACTTC
CDR3: CASRTDRPLTYEEYF

D: -
V: TRBV14
J: TRBJ1-2
size: medium-sized
DNA: TGTGCCAGCAGCCCCCTAGCTGGGTGGAACTATGGCTACACCTTC
CDR3: CASSPLAGWNYGYTF

D: TRBD1
V: TRBV2
J: TRBJ2-7
size: -
DNA: TGTGCCATCACAGGGGGACCCGGATCCTACGAGCAGTACTTC
CDR3: CAITGGPGSYEQYF

D: -
V: TRBV18
J: TRBJ2-2
size: -
DNA: TGTGCCAGCTCACCACCGCAGGGTCCGAACACCGGGGAGCTGTTTTTT
CDR3: CASSPPQGPNTGELFF

D: -
V: TRBV6-5
J: TRBJ2-7
size: -
DNA: TGTGCCAGCAGTTACTCGCGCACCTACGAGCAGTACTTC
CDR3: CASSYSRTYEQYF

D: TRBD2
V: TRBV11-2
J: TRBJ2-1
size: -
DNA: TGTGCCAGCAGCTTAAACCTAGCGGTCAATGAGCAGTTCTTC
CDR3: CASSLNLAVNEQFF

D: TRBD2
V: TRBV5-1
J: TRBJ2-5
size: few
DNA: TGCGCCAGCAGCTTGGGGACTAGCGGAGAGACCCAGTACTTC
CDR3: CASSLGTSGETQYF

D: -
V: TRBV2
J: TRBJ2-3
size: -
DNA: TGTGCCAGCAGAACAGGGATGGCAGATACGCAGTATTTT
CDR3: CASRTGMADTQYF

D: -
V: TRBV6-2/TRBV6-3
J: TRBJ2-7
size: once
DNA: TGTGCCAGCAGTTACTCGCGGGACTACGAGCAGTACTTC
CDR3: CASSYSRDYEQYF

D: TRBD1
V: TRBV27
J: TRBJ1-1
size: few
DNA: TGTGCCAGCAGTTTGACAGGGATCATGAACACTGAAGCTTTCTTT
CDR3: CASSLTGIMNTEAFF

D: TRBD1
V: TRBV5-8
J: TRBJ2-7
size: -
DNA: TGTGCCAGCAGCTCACCCTATACGGGACAGGGGTACGAGCAGTACTTC
CDR3: CASSSPYTGQGYEQYF

D: TRBD2
V: TRBV20-1
J: TRBJ2-3
size: -
DNA: TGCAGTGCTAGTCCGACTAGCGGGAGTACCGGTGGTACGCAGTATTTT
CDR3: CSASPTSGSTGGTQYF

D: -
V: TRBV18
J: TRBJ2-4
size: -
DNA: TGTGCCAGCTCACCAAGCAACGCCGGGTTCCAAAACATTCAGTACTTC
CDR3: CASSPSNAGFQNIQYF

D: -
V: TRBV6-2/TRBV6-3
J: TRBJ2-1
size: once
DNA: TGTGCCAGCAGTTACTCGACGTGGTCTAGCTCCTACAATGAGCAGTTCTTC
CDR3: CASSYSTWSSSYNEQFF

D: -
V: TRBV24-1
J: TRBJ1-5
size: -
DNA: TGTGCCACCAGTGAAGCCGGGTACAATCAGCCCCAGCATTTT
CDR3: CATSEAGYNQPQHF

D: TRBD2
V: TRBV9
J: TRBJ2-1
size: -
DNA: TGTGCCAGCAGCCTCGGGGAGGGGACCTACAATGAGCAGTTCTTC
CDR3: CASSLGEGTYNEQFF

D: -
V: TRBV27
J: TRBJ1-1
size: -
DNA: TGTGCCAGCAGTCCACAGGGTCGGCAGGCTTTCTTT
CDR3: CASSPQGRQAFF

D: -
V: TRBV7-6
J: TRBJ2-3
size: -
DNA: TGTGCCAGCAGCAACAGGGAAACAGATACGCAGTATTTT
CDR3: CASSNRETDTQYF

D: TRBD1
V: TRBV28
J: TRBJ2-7
size: few
DNA: TGTGCCAGCAGTTTACGGGGACAGGGAAGGTACGAGCAGTACTTC
CDR3: CASSLRGQGRYEQYF

D: TRBD2
V: TRBV29-1
J: TRBJ2-1
size: -
DNA: TGCAGCGTTGACGGGAGGTCCTACAATGAGCAGTTCTTC
CDR3: CSVDGRSYNEQFF

D: -
V: TRBV9
J: TRBJ2-1
size: -
DNA: TGTGCCAGCAGCGTAGGAGGCAGGAGGGCCAATGAGCAGTTCTTC
CDR3: CASSVGGRRANEQFF

D: -
V: TRBV11-3
J: TRBJ2-5
size: few
DNA: TGTGCCAGCAGCTTAGTGCGGGGGCCCCAAGAGACCCAGTACTTC
CDR3: CASSLVRGPQETQYF

D: -
V: TRBV6-4
J: TRBJ2-3
size: -
DNA: TGTGCCAGCAGTTGGACTGGGGGCACAGATACGCAGTATTTT
CDR3: CASSWTGGTDTQYF

D: -
V: TRBV6-1
J: TRBJ2-3
size: -
DNA: TGTGCCAGCAGTGCCCCCCCAGCGGGTATGGCAGATACGCAGTATTTT
CDR3: CASSAPPAGMADTQYF

D: -
V: TRBV18
J: TRBJ1-6
size: -
DNA: TGTGCCAGCTCTCTCTCCGAGCGCAACTCACCCCTCCACTTT
CDR3: CASSLSERNSPLHF

D: TRBD2
V: TRBV7-8
J: TRBJ2-3
size: -
DNA: TGTGCCAGCAGGCCTCGAAGGGAGGGTAGCACAGATACGCAGTATTTT
CDR3: CASRPRREGSTDTQYF

D: -
V: TRBV6-5
J: TRBJ1-1
size: -
DNA: TGTGCCAGCAGTTACTCGGCCAGGGAGGGAGCTTTCTTT
CDR3: CASSYSAREGAFF

D: TRBD2
V: TRBV5-4
J: TRBJ2-7
size: -
DNA: TGTGCCAGCAGCTTGTCGGCGGGAGGGTACAGCTACGAGCAGTACTTC
CDR3: CASSLSAGGYSYEQYF

D: -
V: TRBV13
J: TRBJ2-7
size: -
DNA: TGTGCCAGCAGCCTCTCACAGGGGGGGTACGAGCAGTACTTC
CDR3: CASSLSQGGYEQYF

D: TRBD1
V: TRBV29-1
J: TRBJ1-1
size: -
DNA: TGCAGCGCCCCGGACAGGGGTCCTGGGGCTTTCTTT
CDR3: CSAPDRGPGAFF

D: TRBD2
V: TRBV4-3
J: TRBJ2-7
size: -
DNA: TGCGCCAGCAGCCAAACCTTAGGGGGACTAGCGGGAGGACTCGAGCAGTACTTC
CDR3: CASSQTLGGLAGGLEQYF

D: TRBD1
V: TRBV28
J: TRBJ1-2
size: -
DNA: TGTGCCAGCAGTTCCGGTGAGGGGGCCTTTGGCTACACCTTC
CDR3: CASSSGEGAFGYTF

D: TRBD2
V: TRBV2
J: TRBJ2-5
size: -
DNA: TGTGCCAGCAGTGTTGCCCAACTAGCGGGACGGGAGACCCAGTACTTC
CDR3: CASSVAQLAGRETQYF

D: -
V: TRBV24-1
J: TRBJ2-3
size: few
DNA: TGTGCCACCGTCGGGAGCCTTAGCACAGATACGCAGTATTTT
CDR3: CATVGSLSTDTQYF

D: TRBD1
V: TRBV19
J: TRBJ1-2
size: -
DNA: TGTGCCAGTAGTACCTGGACAGGGGGCAAAGGCTATGGCTACACCTTC
CDR3: CASSTWTGGKGYGYTF

D: -
V: TRBV15
J: TRBJ1-6
size: few
DNA: TGTGCCACCAGCAGAGGAAGCGCAGGGAATTCACCCCTCCACTTT
CDR3: CATSRGSAGNSPLHF

D: -
V: TRBV2
J: TRBJ1-2
size: -
DNA: TGTGCCAGCGTCTCCTCCGGGACAACATATGGCTACACCTTC
CDR3: CASVSSGTTYGYTF

D: -
V: TRBV18
J: TRBJ1-6
size: few
DNA: TGTGCCAGCTCACGCACCCCAGGGTCCGCTGATAATTCACCCCTCCACTTT
CDR3: CASSRTPGSADNSPLHF

D: -
V: TRBV24-1
J: TRBJ2-2
size: -
DNA: TGTGCCACCAGTGCCTACACCGGGGAGCTGTTTTTT
CDR3: CATSAYTGELFF

D: TRBD2
V: TRBV19
J: TRBJ2-1
size: -
DNA: TGTGCCAGTAGGACTAGCGGGGACAATGAGCAGTTCTTC
CDR3: CASRTSGDNEQFF

D: TRBD2
V: TRBV4-1
J: TRBJ2-1
size: -
DNA: TGCGCCAGCAGCCAAGAGGGACTAGTCAATGAGCAGTTCTTC
CDR3: CASSQEGLVNEQFF

D: -
V: TRBV5-8
J: TRBJ2-5
size: -
DNA: TGTGCCAGCAGCGGGGCCCGGTTCCAAGAGACCCAGTACTTC
CDR3: CASSGARFQETQYF

D: TRBD1
V: TRBV7-2
J: TRBJ1-2
size: -
DNA: TGTGCCAGCAGCAGGGACAGCCTTTATGGCTACACCTTC
CDR3: CASSRDSLYGYTF

D: TRBD1
V: TRBV28
J: TRBJ2-2
size: -
DNA: TGTGCCAGCAGGGGACAGGGGGGGAACACCGGGGAGCTGTTTTTT
CDR3: CASRGQGGNTGELFF

D: TRBD1
V: TRBV19
J: TRBJ2-5
size: -
DNA: TGTGCCAGTAGTACCTCGGACAGGGTAGGGGAGACCCAGTACTTC
CDR3: CASSTSDRVGETQYF

D: -
V: TRBV10-1
J: TRBJ2-1
size: -
DNA: TGCGCCAGCAGTGACCGGGACACCTACAATGAGCAGTTCTTC
CDR3: CASSDRDTYNEQFF